This TCR beta chain was sequenced in a study of cytomegalovirus exposure and HLA in healthy donors. Overall study results and limits: Despite most TCR sequences being rare, some public TCRs occurred in many donors. In vitro testing confirmed three CMV-associated chains as specific for CMV antigens. A previous analysis found most TCR beta V segments productive roughly 87% or roughly 30% of the time.

13 Jbeta primers and 60 Vbeta primers were used for the PCR. Data came from immunoSEQ multiplex PCR; TCRdb stores just in-frame clones and leaves some out. Here the sample spans 150,000 to 200,000 clones, around two thirds being singletons. A word on this clone: What it binds is not known.

This sequence originates from a man in his forties or fifties in good health and CMV-seronegative. Sequencing input: PBMCs.

CDR3 protein: CASSPTQGARGYTF. CDR3 sequence (DNA): TGTGCCAGCAGTCCCACACAGGGGGCGCGGGGCTACACCTTC. J is TRBJ1-2 and V is TRBV6-5; the match to TRBD1 covers 9 bases. The CDR3 sequence is 14 residues long. J was trimmed by 8 bases and V by 5 bases; bases with no gene match: 9. Germline V gene lookup returns CDR1 MNHEY and CDR2 SVGAGI.